This is a list of T cell receptor beta chains from one sample in a study of cytomegalovirus exposure and HLA in healthy donors. Clones were sequenced by immunoSEQ multiplex PCR, and TCRdb holds only the in-frame ones, with some missing. The repertoire includes about 200,000 clones, 79% of them detected once, and roughly 4.5% sits in the top ten. Material for sequencing was PBMCs. The receptors were gathered from a woman in her twenties or thirties in good health and CMV-seropositive. The CDR3 runs from the conserved cysteine through the conserved F or W. A D gene is named only where the DNA matches it firmly. Clone size is shown for a subset of rows, as once, few, many or a class of expanded clone.

d_call,clone_size,j_call,v_call,cdr3_nt,cdr3_aa
TRBD1,few,TRBJ1-4,TRBV7-9,TGTGCCAGCAGCCCCGGACAGGGGGGTGAAAAACTGTTTTTT,CASSPGQGGEKLFF
.,.,TRBJ1-1,TRBV5-1,TGCGCCAGCAGCATGACAGATAACACTGAAGCTTTCTTT,CASSMTDNTEAFF
.,.,TRBJ2-7,TRBV27,TGTGCCAGCAAAGAGGAATCCGGCGGGAATAGCTACGAGCAGTACTTC,CASKEESGGNSYEQYF
.,few,TRBJ2-5,TRBV9,TGTGCCAGCAGCGTAGCGGACAGCCAAGAGACCCAGTACTTC,CASSVADSQETQYF
.,.,TRBJ2-5,TRBV13,TGTGCCAGCAGCGTACGCCGACAGCAAGAGACCCAGTACTTC,CASSVRRQQETQYF
.,.,TRBJ2-5,TRBV6-5,TGTGCCAGCACGGAGGGGGCGCGGTGGGAGACCCAGTACTTC,CASTEGARWETQYF
TRBD1,.,TRBJ2-7,TRBV5-6,TGTGCCAGCAGCAGGCGGGACAGGGCCTACGAGCAGTACTTC,CASSRRDRAYEQYF
.,.,TRBJ1-1,TRBV6-1,TGTGCCAGCAGTTCTCAGCGGAACACTGAAGCTTTCTTT,CASSSQRNTEAFF
.,.,TRBJ1-2,TRBV30,TGTGCCTGGAGTGGAGGGAACTATGGCTACACCTTC,CAWSGGNYGYTF
.,.,TRBJ1-2,TRBV5-6,TGTGCCAGCAGCGTAGAACAGGGAATCTATGGCTACACCTTC,CASSVEQGIYGYTF
TRBD1,.,TRBJ1-5,TRBV29-1,TGCAGCGTTAGGGAGCAGGGGGATCAGCCCCAGCATTTT,CSVREQGDQPQHF
.,few,TRBJ2-7,TRBV6-6,TGTGCCAGCAGTTTAGCGAATTCTTACGAGCAGTACTTC,CASSLANSYEQYF
.,.,TRBJ2-7,TRBV2,TGTGCCAGCAGAAGCCTGGTAGCGTCCCCCTACGAGCAGTACTTC,CASRSLVASPYEQYF
.,.,TRBJ2-2,TRBV4-1,TGCGCCAGCAGCCAAGTACCGAGGACGAACACCGGGGAGCTGTTTTTT,CASSQVPRTNTGELFF
.,.,TRBJ2-7,TRBV27,TGTGCCAGCAGTTTACGAGGCTATGTCTACGAGCAGTACTTC,CASSLRGYVYEQYF
TRBD1,few,TRBJ1-1,TRBV6-1,TGTGCCAGCAGTGAAGGGATAGGGGGCGGGAACACTGAAGCTTTCTTT,CASSEGIGGGNTEAFF
.,.,TRBJ1-5,TRBV27,TGTGCCAGCAGCTACGGAGGCGGGCAGCCCCAGCATTTT,CASSYGGGQPQHF
.,once,TRBJ2-7,TRBV13,TGTGCCAGCAGCTCCCACCGAACCGGAGCCGGGTACGAGCAGTACTTC,CASSSHRTGAGYEQYF